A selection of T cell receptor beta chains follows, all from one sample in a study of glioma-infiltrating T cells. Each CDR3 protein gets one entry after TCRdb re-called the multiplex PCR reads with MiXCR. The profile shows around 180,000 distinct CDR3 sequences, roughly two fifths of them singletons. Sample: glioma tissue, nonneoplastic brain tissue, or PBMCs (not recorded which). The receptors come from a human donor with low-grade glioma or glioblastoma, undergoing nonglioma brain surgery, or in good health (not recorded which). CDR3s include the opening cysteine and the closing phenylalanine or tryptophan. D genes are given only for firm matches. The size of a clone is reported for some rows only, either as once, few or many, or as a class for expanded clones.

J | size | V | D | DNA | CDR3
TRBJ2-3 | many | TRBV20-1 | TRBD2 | TGCAGTGCACGGACTAGCGGGACATACTCTAGCACAGATACGCAGTATTTT | CSARTSGTYSSTDTQYF
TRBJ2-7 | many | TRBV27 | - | TGTGCCAGCAGTTTATCATTCGGGGTTACCTACGAGCAGTACTTC | CASSLSFGVTYEQYF
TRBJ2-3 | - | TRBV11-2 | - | TGTGCCAGCAGCTGCTTGACGGCCACAGATACGCAGTATTTT | CASSCLTATDTQYF
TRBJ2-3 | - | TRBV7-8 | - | TGTGCCAGCATCCGAGGGGTTAGCGGATCCACAGATACGCAGTATTTT | CASIRGVSGSTDTQYF
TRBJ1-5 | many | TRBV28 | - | TGTGCCAGCAGTTTACACCAGACTAGCAATCAGCCCCAGCATTTT | CASSLHQTSNQPQHF
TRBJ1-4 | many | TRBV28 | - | TGTGCCAGCACTACGAATGGGGCAGGTTTAAATGAAAAACTGTTTTTT | CASTTNGAGLNEKLFF
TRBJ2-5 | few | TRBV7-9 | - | TGTGCCAGCAGCTTCGCAAGCTATGAGACCCAGTACTTC | CASSFASYETQYF
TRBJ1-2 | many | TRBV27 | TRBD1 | TGTGCCAGCAGTTCGAGGACAGGGGCTGGCTACACCTTC | CASSSRTGAGYTF
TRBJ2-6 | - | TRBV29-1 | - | TGCAGCGTCCGCACCGGGGCTGGGGCCAACGTCCTGACTTTC | CSVRTGAGANVLTF
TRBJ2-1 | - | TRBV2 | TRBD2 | TGTGCCAGCGTAGAGACTAGCGGGATCTACAATGAGCAGTTCTTC | CASVETSGIYNEQFF
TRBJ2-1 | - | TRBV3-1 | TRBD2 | TGTGCCAGCACGGGGGGGGCCTTCCTCTACAATGAGCAGTTCTTC | CASTGGAFLYNEQFF
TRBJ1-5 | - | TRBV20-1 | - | TGCAGTGCTGTGTCGTACTCCGGAGGCAATCAGCCCCAGCATTTT | CSAVSYSGGNQPQHF
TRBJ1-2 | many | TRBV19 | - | TGTGCCAGTCAGGACCCTCGGGTGTCGTACTATGGCTACACCTTC | CASQDPRVSYYGYTF
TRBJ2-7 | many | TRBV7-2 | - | TGTGCCAGCAGCTGGAACGAGGCCTACGAGCAGTACTTC | CASSWNEAYEQYF
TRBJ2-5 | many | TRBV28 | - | TGTGCCAGCAGTTTAGGCTTTGGAGAGACCCAGTACTTC | CASSLGFGETQYF
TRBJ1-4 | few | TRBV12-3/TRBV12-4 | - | TGTGCCAGCAGTCCTGACAGCCCCAATGAAAAACTGTTTTTT | CASSPDSPNEKLFF
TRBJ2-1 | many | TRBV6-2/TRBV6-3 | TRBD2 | TGTGCCAGCAGTTATGGGCTAGCGGGAGGTGAGCAGTTCTTC | CASSYGLAGGEQFF
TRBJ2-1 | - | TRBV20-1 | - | TGCAGTGCCAGATCACTACCTAACGTGCAGTTCTTC | CSARSLPNVQFF
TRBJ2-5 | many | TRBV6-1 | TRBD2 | TGTGCCAGTCGGGCTAGCGGACAAGAGACCCAGTACTTC | CASRASGQETQYF
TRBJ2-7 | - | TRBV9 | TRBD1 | TGTGCCAGCAGCGACAGGGGGCGACGGAACGAGCAGTACTTC | CASSDRGRRNEQYF